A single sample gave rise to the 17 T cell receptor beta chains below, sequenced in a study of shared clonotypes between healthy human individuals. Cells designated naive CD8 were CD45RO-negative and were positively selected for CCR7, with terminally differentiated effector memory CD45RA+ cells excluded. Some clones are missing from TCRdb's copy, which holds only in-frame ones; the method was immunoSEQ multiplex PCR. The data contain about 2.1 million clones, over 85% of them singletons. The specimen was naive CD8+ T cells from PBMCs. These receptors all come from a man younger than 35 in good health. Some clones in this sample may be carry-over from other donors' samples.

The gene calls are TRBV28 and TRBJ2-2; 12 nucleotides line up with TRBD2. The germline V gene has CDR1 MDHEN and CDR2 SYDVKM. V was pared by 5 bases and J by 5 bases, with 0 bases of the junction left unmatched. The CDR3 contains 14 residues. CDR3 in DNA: TGTGCCAGCAGTGGGACTAGCGGGACCGGGGAGCTGTTTTTT. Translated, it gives CASSGTSGTGELFF.

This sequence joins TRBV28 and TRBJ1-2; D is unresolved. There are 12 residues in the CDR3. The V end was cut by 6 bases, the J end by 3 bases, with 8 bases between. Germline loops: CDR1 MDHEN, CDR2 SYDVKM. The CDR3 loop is CASSPDHYGYTF. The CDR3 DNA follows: TGTGCCAGCAGCCCGGACCACTATGGCTACACCTTC.

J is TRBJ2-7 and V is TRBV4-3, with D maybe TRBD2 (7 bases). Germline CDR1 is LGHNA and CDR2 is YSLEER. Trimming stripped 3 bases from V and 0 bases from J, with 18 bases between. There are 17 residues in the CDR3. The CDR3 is CASSHLLGGGSSYEQYF. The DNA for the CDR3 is TGCGCCAGCAGCCACCTCCTAGGGGGGGGATCCTCCTACGAGCAGTACTTC.

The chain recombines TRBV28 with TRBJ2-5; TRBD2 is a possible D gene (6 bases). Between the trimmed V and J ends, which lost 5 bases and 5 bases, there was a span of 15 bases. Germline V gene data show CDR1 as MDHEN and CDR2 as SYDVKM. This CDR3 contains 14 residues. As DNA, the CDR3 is TGTGCCAGCAGTCCTGCGGGATTGGGGGAGACCCAGTACTTC. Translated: CASSPAGLGETQYF.

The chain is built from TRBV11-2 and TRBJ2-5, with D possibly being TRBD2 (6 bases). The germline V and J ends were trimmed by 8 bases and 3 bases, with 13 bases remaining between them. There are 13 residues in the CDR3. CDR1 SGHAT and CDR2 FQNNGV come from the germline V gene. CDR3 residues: CASRRRDEETQYF. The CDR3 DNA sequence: TGTGCCAGCCGACGGAGGGATGAAGAGACCCAGTACTTC. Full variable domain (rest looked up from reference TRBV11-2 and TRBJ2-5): EAGVAQSPRYKIIEKRQSVAFWCNPISGHATLYWYQQILGQGPKLLIQFQNNGVVDDSQLPKDRFSAERLKGVDSTLKIQPAKLEDSAVYLCASRRRDEETQYFGPGTRLLVL.

The CDR3 bases are TGTGCCAGCAGCTCCCAAGGACTAGCGGGAGAGTCCTACAATGAGCAGTTCTTC. The encoded protein is CASSSQGLAGESYNEQFF. This chain links TRBV11-3 with TRBJ2-1; 13 bases fit TRBD2. CDR1 is SGHNT, CDR2 YENEEA, per germline. V gave up 4 bases and J gave up 1 base; unmatched junction bases: 7. CDR3 length equals 18 residues.

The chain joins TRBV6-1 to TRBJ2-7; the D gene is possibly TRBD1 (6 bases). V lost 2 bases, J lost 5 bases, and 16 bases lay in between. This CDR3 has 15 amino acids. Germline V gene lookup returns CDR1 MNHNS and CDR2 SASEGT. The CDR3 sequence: CASSEMRQAGNEQYF. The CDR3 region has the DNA TGTGCCAGCAGTGAAATGAGACAGGCGGGCAACGAGCAGTACTTC.

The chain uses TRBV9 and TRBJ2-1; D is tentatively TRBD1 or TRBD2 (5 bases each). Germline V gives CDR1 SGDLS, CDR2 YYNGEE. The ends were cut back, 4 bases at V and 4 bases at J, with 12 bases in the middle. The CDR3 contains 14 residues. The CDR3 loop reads CASSYRDAYNEQFF. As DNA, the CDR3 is TGTGCCAGCAGCTACCGGGACGCTTACAATGAGCAGTTCTTC.

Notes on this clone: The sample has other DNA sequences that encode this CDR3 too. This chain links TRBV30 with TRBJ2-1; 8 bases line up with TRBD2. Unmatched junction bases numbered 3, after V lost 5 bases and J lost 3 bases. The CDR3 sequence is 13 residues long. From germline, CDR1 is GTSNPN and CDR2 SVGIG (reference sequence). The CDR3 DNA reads TGTGCCTGGTCTGCGGGGGGCTACAATGAGCAGTTCTTC. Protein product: CAWSAGGYNEQFF.

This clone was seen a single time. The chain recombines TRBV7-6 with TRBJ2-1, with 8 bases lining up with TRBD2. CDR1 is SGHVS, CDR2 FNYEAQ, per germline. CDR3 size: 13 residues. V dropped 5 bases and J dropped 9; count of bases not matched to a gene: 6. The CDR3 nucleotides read TGTGCCAGCAGCCCCGGGACTAGGCTTGAGCAGTTCTTC. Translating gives CASSPGTRLEQFF.

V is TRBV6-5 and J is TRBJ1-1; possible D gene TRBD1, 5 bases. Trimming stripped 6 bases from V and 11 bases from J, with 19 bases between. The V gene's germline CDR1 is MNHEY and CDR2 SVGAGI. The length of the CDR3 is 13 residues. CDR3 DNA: TGTGCCAGCAGCGGAGGGACCTCAAACCTGGCTTTCTTT. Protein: CASSGGTSNLAFF.

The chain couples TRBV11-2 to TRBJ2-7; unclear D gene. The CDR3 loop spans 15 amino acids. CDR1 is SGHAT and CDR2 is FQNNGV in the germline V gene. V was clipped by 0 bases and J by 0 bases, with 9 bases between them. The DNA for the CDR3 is TGTGCCAGCAGCTTAGAACCCCATAACTCCTACGAGCAGTACTTC. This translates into CASSLEPHNSYEQYF.

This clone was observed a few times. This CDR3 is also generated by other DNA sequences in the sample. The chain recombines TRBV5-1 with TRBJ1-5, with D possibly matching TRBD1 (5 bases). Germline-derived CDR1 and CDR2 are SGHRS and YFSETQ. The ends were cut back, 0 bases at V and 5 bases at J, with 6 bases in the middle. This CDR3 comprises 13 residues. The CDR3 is CASSLGGDQPQHF. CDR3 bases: TGCGCCAGCAGCTTGGGAGGGGATCAGCCCCAGCATTTT.

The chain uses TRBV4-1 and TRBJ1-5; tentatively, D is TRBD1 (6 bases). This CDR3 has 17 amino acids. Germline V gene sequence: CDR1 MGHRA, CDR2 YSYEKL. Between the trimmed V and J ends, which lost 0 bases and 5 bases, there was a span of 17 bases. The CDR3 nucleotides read TGCGCCAGCAGCCAAGACGGGGGCTCAGGAGAAGATCAGCCCCAGCATTTT. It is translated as CASSQDGGSGEDQPQHF.

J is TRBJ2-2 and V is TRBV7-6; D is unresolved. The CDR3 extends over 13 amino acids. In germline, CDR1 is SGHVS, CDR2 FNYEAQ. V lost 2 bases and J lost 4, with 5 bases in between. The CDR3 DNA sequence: TGTGCCAGCAGCTTAAGGGCCACCGGGGAGCTGTTTTTT. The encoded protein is CASSLRATGELFF.

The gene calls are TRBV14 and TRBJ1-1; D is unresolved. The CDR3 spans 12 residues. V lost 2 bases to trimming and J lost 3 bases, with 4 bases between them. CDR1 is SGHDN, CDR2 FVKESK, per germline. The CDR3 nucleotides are TGTGCCAGCAGCCAACGGGACACTGAAGCTTTCTTT. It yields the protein CASSQRDTEAFF.

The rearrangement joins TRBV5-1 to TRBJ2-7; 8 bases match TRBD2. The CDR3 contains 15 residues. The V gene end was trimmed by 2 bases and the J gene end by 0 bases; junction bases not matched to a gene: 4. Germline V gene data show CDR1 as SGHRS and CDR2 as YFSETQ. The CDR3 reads CASSFFGGDSYEQYF. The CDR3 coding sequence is TGCGCCAGCAGCTTCTTCGGGGGGGACTCCTACGAGCAGTACTTC.